Each of the 25 T cell receptor beta chains below was sequenced from the same sample in a study of vaccination and CD4 T cells after COVID-19. For these TCRs, the target antigens are not known. The Oncomine TCR Beta short-read assay sequenced DNA from cultured CD4+ T cells. MiXCR was run by TCRdb on the PCR reads, yielding one entry per CDR3 protein. The data hold 10,000 to 14,000 distinct CDR3 sequences, with around 60% observed a single time. Treatment meaning: roughly 10-day PBMC culture with coronavirus spike peptide pools or control peptides (ViraFEST assay). Sequenced material: CD4+ T cells from blood, cultured in vitro, taken before SARS-CoV-2 vaccination. Receptor source: a human donor who had recovered from COVID-19.

The chain combines TRBV30 with TRBJ1-1; D is perhaps TRBD1 (5 bases). V lost 0 bases and J 0 bases, leaving 11 bases between the germline ends. There are 15 residues in the CDR3. Germline CDR1 GTSNPN, CDR2 SVGIG (reference sequence). The CDR3 DNA follows: TGTGCCTGGAGTGTCGTGGGGGGAATGAACACTGAAGCTTTCTTT. Translation gives CAWSVVGGMNTEAFF. The full variable domain, rest sourced from reference TRBV30 and TRBJ1-1, is SQTIHQWPATLVQPVGSPLSLECTVEGTSNPNLYWYRQAAGRGLQLLFYSVGIGQISSEVPQNLSASRPQDRQFILSSKKLLLSDSGFYLCAWSVVGGMNTEAFFGQGTRLTVV.

CDR3: CASSQTETGRGTQYF. Written as DNA, the CDR3 is TGTGCCAGCAGTCAAACCGAGACAGGGCGTGGGACCCAGTACTTC. The chain recombines TRBV12-3 or TRBV12-4 with TRBJ2-5, with 7 positions matching TRBD1. J lost 7 bases, V lost 5 bases, and 13 bases had no gene match. CDR3 size: 15 residues.

The V and J genes are TRBV4-3 and TRBJ2-2, with a possible D match to TRBD1 (7 bases). The CDR3 contains 15 residues. V dropped 5 bases and J dropped 6 bases, with 16 bases sitting between them. Germline CDR1 reads LGHNA; CDR2 reads YSLEER. CDR3 residues: CASSFADREAGELFF. The CDR3 nucleotides are TGCGCCAGCAGCTTTGCCGACAGGGAGGCCGGGGAGCTGTTTTTT.

The chain combines TRBV29-1 with TRBJ1-1; 8 bases line up with TRBD1. The CDR3 spans 12 residues. The trim removed 3 bases at V and 5 bases at J, leaving 2 bases unmatched. The germline V gene encodes CDR1 SQVTM and CDR2 ANQGSEA. CDR3 in DNA: TGCAGCGTTGACAGGGGGCTGACTGAAGCTTTCTTT. Translated, it gives CSVDRGLTEAFF.

The chain couples TRBV20-1 to TRBJ1-5; a weak D match, TRBD1 (5 bases). The CDR3 contains 14 residues. The V end lost 5 bases, the J end lost 1 base, and 12 bases lay between the germline ends. CDR1 is DFQATT, CDR2 SNEGSKA, per germline (reference sequence). The CDR3 nucleotides read TGCAGTGCTTCAGGGAACCCAAGCAATCAGCCCCAGCATTTT. This translates into CSASGNPSNQPQHF.

Here the CDR3 DNA reads TGTGCCACCAGTGATTTTAACGGGGAGCTGTTTTTT. This translates into CATSDFNGELFF. The chain is built from TRBV24-1 and TRBJ2-2; D not resolved. Germline lookup yields CDR1 KGHDR and CDR2 SFDVKD. V lost 1 base, J lost 7 bases, and 3 bases lay in between. The CDR3 runs 12 residues.

The chain's CDR3 is CASSYRGREDTQYF. CDR3 nucleotide sequence: TGTGCCAGCAGTTACCGGGGTAGGGAAGATACGCAGTATTTT. V and J are TRBV6-2 or TRBV6-3 and TRBJ2-3, with TRBD2 as a possible D gene (5 bases). Germline V CDR1 and CDR2: MNHEY, SVGEGT. The CDR3 is 14 amino acids. V was shortened by 2 bases and J by 5 bases, with 11 bases between the two germline ends.

The chain is built from TRBV20-1 and TRBJ2-1; 9 positions match TRBD2. The CDR3 loop spans 18 amino acids. V was pared by 0 bases and J by 8 bases, with 17 bases of the junction left unmatched. CDR1 is DFQATT and CDR2 is SNEGSKA in the germline V gene (reference sequence). The CDR3 is CSARDLLAGTLGVYEQFF. Here the CDR3 DNA reads TGCAGTGCTAGAGATCTGCTAGCGGGGACCTTAGGGGTCTATGAGCAGTTCTTC.

The chain has TRBV21-1 and TRBJ2-7; TRBD1 reflects the table's D call only, with no check against the DNA. TRBV21-1 is a known pseudogene. This CDR3 is 14 amino acids long. The CDR3 DNA is TGTGCCAGCAGCAAAGTAGAGGGGGACTACGAGCAGTACTTC. The encoded protein is CASSKVEGDYEQYF.

The chain joins TRBV20-1 to TRBJ1-1, with D uncertain. Germline values: CDR1 DFQATT, CDR2 SNEGSKA (reference sequence). This CDR3 region has 11 residues. The germline V and J ends were trimmed by 5 bases and 10 bases, with 14 bases remaining between them. The CDR3 DNA reads as TGCAGTGCTTCGCACCGGTCTGGAGCTTTCTTT. It codes for CSASHRSGAFF.

Written as DNA, the CDR3 is TGTGCCAGCAGCTCGGGACTAGCGACTCGAGAGACCCAGTACTTC. This translates into CASSSGLATRETQYF. The J gene is TRBJ2-5, the V gene TRBV7-2; 10 bases fit TRBD2. V was pared by 4 bases and J by 4 bases, with 6 bases of the junction left unmatched. The CDR3 has 15 amino acids. The germline gives CDR1 SGHTA, CDR2 FQGNSA.

The V gene is TRBV7-2, the J gene TRBJ1-6; D ambiguous. The V end was cut by 3 bases, the J end by 7 bases, with 4 bases between. Germline V lookup: CDR1 SGHTA, CDR2 FQGNSA. The CDR3 consists of 12 residues. DNA of the CDR3: TGTGCCAGCAGCTTGCCGAATTCACCCCTCCACTTT. Its protein is CASSLPNSPLHF.

The V call is TRBV28, the J call TRBJ1-1, with D hard to call. Trimming took off 4 bases at V and 0 bases at J, with 3 bases between the two ends. The length of the CDR3 is 12 residues. Germline CDR1 MDHEN, CDR2 SYDVKM. CDR3 region: CASSSVNTEAFF. DNA for the CDR3: TGTGCCAGCAGTTCCGTGAACACTGAAGCTTTCTTT.

The chain has TRBV10-3 and TRBJ1-1, with D possibly matching TRBD1 (5 bases). Germline-derived CDR1 and CDR2 are ENHRY and SYGVKD. The CDR3 spans 14 residues. The V gene lost 6 bases and the J gene lost 6 bases, with 17 bases spanning the gap. The CDR3 is CAISPGEGRAEAFF. CDR3 DNA sequence: TGTGCCATCAGCCCGGGGGAGGGGCGGGCTGAAGCTTTCTTT.

This clonotype came up a few times. The rearrangement links TRBV10-3 to TRBJ1-5; D unclear. V lost 4 bases and J 1 base, leaving 11 bases between the germline ends. CDR1 is ENHRY, CDR2 SYGVKD, per germline. The CDR3 covers 15 residues. CDR3 in DNA: TGTGCCATCAGTGGTAGTATGGCGAGCAATCAGCCCCAGCATTTT. It codes for CAISGSMASNQPQHF.

In this sample, this clonotype turned up a few times. J is TRBJ1-1 and V is TRBV20-1; 7 positions agree with TRBD1. There are 17 residues in the CDR3. Germline V gives CDR1 DFQATT, CDR2 SNEGSKA (reference sequence). V trimming: 0 bases; J trimming: 0 bases; junction bases outside the gene matches: 10. The CDR3 DNA sequence: TGCAGTGCTAGAGATCGACAGGGTTCGGTTATGAACACTGAAGCTTTCTTT. Translating it yields CSARDRQGSVMNTEAFF.

The chain joins TRBV6-1 to TRBJ1-4; maybe TRBD1 (6 bases). The CDR3 covers 15 residues. V lost 8 bases and J lost 8, with 21 bases in between. The germline gives CDR1 MNHNS, CDR2 SASEGT. CDR3 sequence reads: CASWDNPGSPEKLFF. The CDR3, as DNA: TGTGCCAGCTGGGACAATCCAGGGTCTCCCGAAAAACTGTTTTTT.

The rearrangement uses TRBV20-1 and TRBJ2-3; no clear D. V gave up 2 bases and J gave up 4 bases, with 16 bases separating them. CDR3 size: 15 residues. Looked up from germline, CDR1 is DFQATT and CDR2 is SNEGSKA (reference sequence). CDR3 in DNA: TGCAGTGCTAGAATGGGTGAGGCTATGGCAGATACGCAGTATTTT. Amino acids: CSARMGEAMADTQYF.

The rearrangement joins TRBV6-2 or TRBV6-3 to TRBJ1-5; 8 positions agree with TRBD1. Unmatched junction bases numbered 3, after V lost 6 bases and J lost 5 bases. Per germline, CDR1 MNHEY and CDR2 SVGEGT. CDR3 length: 13 residues. CDR3 DNA sequence: TGTGCCAGCAGGGACAGGGTAGATCAGCCCCAGCATTTT. Residues: CASRDRVDQPQHF.

This sequence joins TRBV28 and TRBJ1-2; D call uncertain. Germline V gives CDR1 MDHEN, CDR2 SYDVKM. The CDR3 totals 15 residues. The V end was cut by 5 bases, the J end by 4 bases, with 17 bases between. CDR3: CASSPRGSGTYGYTF. In DNA form, the CDR3 reads TGTGCCAGCAGTCCCCGAGGTTCAGGAACCTATGGCTACACCTTC.

CDR3 in amino acids: CASSEYKFGEYEQFF. The CDR3 bases are TGTGCCAGCAGTGAATACAAATTTGGGGAGTATGAGCAGTTCTTC. The chain combines TRBV25-1 with TRBJ2-1; tentatively, D is TRBD2 (5 bases). CDR1 and CDR2 (germline): MGHDK, SYGVNS. This CDR3 has 15 amino acids. Trimming stripped 0 bases from V and 8 bases from J, with 14 bases between. The full variable domain, rest sourced from reference TRBV25-1 and TRBJ2-1, is EADIYQTPRYLVIGTGKKITLECSQTMGHDKMYWYQQDPGMELHLIHYSYGVNSTEKGDLSSESTVSRIRTEHFPLTLESARPSHTSQYLCASSEYKFGEYEQFFGPGTRLTVL.

This chain links TRBV6-1 with TRBJ2-7; D might be TRBD1 (5 bases). Per the germline V gene, CDR1 is MNHNS and CDR2 is SASEGT. The CDR3 extends over 12 amino acids. V was pared by 6 bases and J by 3 bases, with 9 bases between. As DNA, the CDR3 is TGTGCCAGCAGGGGGCTACTCTACGAGCAGTACTTC. This translates into CASRGLLYEQYF.

V gene TRBV6-1 combines with J gene TRBJ2-7; D gene unclear. The CDR3 consists of 13 residues. V lost 1 base and J lost 3, with 7 bases in between. CDR1 is MNHNS, CDR2 SASEGT, per germline. The CDR3 reads CASSEEGRYEQYF. CDR3 DNA sequence: TGTGCCAGCAGTGAAGAAGGGCGCTACGAGCAGTACTTC.

The rearrangement uses TRBV10-3 and TRBJ2-5; TRBD1 matches at 10 bases. V shed 6 bases and J 2 bases; nucleotides not matched to a gene: 3. From germline, CDR1 is ENHRY and CDR2 SYGVKD. The CDR3 is 14 residues long. CDR3 protein: CAIRADRGQETQYF. As DNA, the CDR3 is TGTGCCATCAGAGCGGACAGGGGGCAAGAGACCCAGTACTTC.

This clonotype was detected a few times. The genes are TRBV6-5 and TRBJ1-5; possible D gene TRBD1, 6 bases. Trimming took 4 bases from V and 5 from J, leaving 15 bases between them. The CDR3 consists of 15 residues. Germline V CDR1 and CDR2: MNHEY, SVGAGI. CDR3 residues: CASSSQGWEDQPQHF. CDR3 in DNA: TGTGCCAGCAGTTCACAGGGATGGGAGGATCAGCCCCAGCATTTT.